A single TCR beta chain is shown here with its context. Its specificity is not known. The sequencing template was cDNA reverse transcribed from extracted RNA. Only in-frame clones appear in the TCRdb table, and some are missing; sequencing was by immunoSEQ multiplex PCR. This sample has 150,000 or so clones, with about 87% found just once. The source of the sample is a study of CD8+ T cells in alopecia areata. Overall study context: At a dose of 5 to 10 mg twice daily, oral tofacitinib was given to treated patients.

Germline lookup yields CDR1 SGHVS and CDR2 FQNEAQ. The V and J ends lost 2 bases and 9 bases, in that order; junction bases with no gene match: 4. The CDR3 covers 14 residues. Those with alopecia areata gave lesional scalp punch biopsies and peripheral blood. The study, taken as a whole, reports: Scalp repertoires also include resident alphabeta T cells from normal skin. Alopecia totalis/universalis scalp especially showed more expanded CD8+ clones than normal scalp.

The receptor was isolated from a human donor with alopecia areata. The genes are TRBV7-8 and TRBJ1-6, with 7 nucleotides matching TRBD1. The sample in question was CD8+ T cells sorted from blood, obtained at week 0. The CDR3 bases are TGTGCCAGCAGCTTACAGGCAGGGGGTTCACCCCTCCACTTT. Translation gives CASSLQAGGSPLHF.